Listed here are 9 T cell receptor beta chains from one sample, sequenced in a study of blood T cells in healthy people across ages. Primed by a sample-barcoded 5' primer and a J-beta primer mix, a second PCR proceeded for roughly 6 to 12 cycles. From the 5' RACE reads, TCRdb called clonotypes with MiXCR, one entry per CDR3 protein. The table lists about 1.4 million distinct CDR3 sequences, approximately 60% of them singletons. The sample was blood. All receptors derive from a man between 18 and 35 years old in good health.

This sequence joins TRBV2 and TRBJ1-1, with 8 bases fitting TRBD1. The V and J ends lost 4 bases and 12 bases, in that order; junction bases with no gene match: 4. Germline CDR1 SNHLY, CDR2 FYNNEI. The CDR3 is 11 amino acids. The CDR3 here is CASSGDRRTFF. The CDR3 coding sequence is TGTGCCAGCAGTGGGGACAGGAGAACTTTCTTT.

The rearrangement uses TRBV5-1 and TRBJ1-1; weak D call: TRBD1 (5 bases). The CDR3 sequence is 18 residues long. Germline V gene data show CDR1 as SGHRS and CDR2 as YFSETQ. The V gene lost 3 bases and the J gene lost 1 base, with 22 bases spanning the gap. The CDR3 coding sequence is TGCGCCAGCAGCTCATCGGATCTCCCGGGGCGCCCGAACACTGAAGCTTTCTTT. Protein sequence: CASSSSDLPGRPNTEAFF.

The chain is built from TRBV20-1 and TRBJ1-2; D unclear. V shed 6 bases and J shed 7 bases, with 12 bases lying between them. The CDR3 covers 11 residues. Per the germline V gene, CDR1 is DFQATT and CDR2 is SNEGSKA (reference sequence). The CDR3 DNA is TGCAGTGCCCCTTGGGGAACTGGCTACACCTTC. Residues: CSAPWGTGYTF.

This chain links TRBV9 with TRBJ2-2; TRBD1 matches at 7 bases. The CDR3 is made up of 16 amino acids. With V trimmed by 0 bases and J by 7 bases, 9 bases remained unmatched. Germline lookup yields CDR1 SGDLS and CDR2 YYNGEE. CDR3 nucleotide sequence: TGTGCCAGCAGCGTAGAGGAGAGGGGGCGAGGCGGGGAGCTGTTTTTT. Translated: CASSVEERGRGGELFF.

This clonotype has only a few counts. The chain joins TRBV4-2 to TRBJ2-1; 7 bases are shared with TRBD2. Germline V gene sequence: CDR1 LGHNA, CDR2 YNFKEQ. This CDR3 has 16 residues. The junction had 7 bases not matched to a gene; V was cut back by 4 bases and J by 1 base. The CDR3 nucleotides read TGTGCCAGCAGCCCGACTCTAGCGGATTCCTACAATGAGCAGTTCTTC. It codes for CASSPTLADSYNEQFF.

The chain links TRBV11-2 to TRBJ2-7, with a possible D match to TRBD2 (5 bases). The CDR3 length is 12 residues. Germline values: CDR1 SGHAT, CDR2 FQNNGV. Trimming took off 1 base at V and 8 bases at J, with 9 bases between the two ends. The CDR3 DNA reads as TGTGCCAGCAGCTTAGGTAGCGCCCAGCAGTACTTC. As protein: CASSLGSAQQYF. The entire variable domain, with the rest obtained from reference TRBV11-2 and TRBJ2-7, is as follows: EAGVAQSPRYKIIEKRQSVAFWCNPISGHATLYWYQQILGQGPKLLIQFQNNGVVDDSQLPKDRFSAERLKGVDSTLKIQPAKLEDSAVYLCASSLGSAQQYFGPGTRLTVT.

The V gene is TRBV6-4, the J gene TRBJ2-6; D remains unclear. The ends were cut back, 7 bases at V and 0 bases at J, with 7 bases in the middle. The CDR3 extends over 14 amino acids. CDR1 and CDR2 from the germline V gene are MRHNA and SNTAGT. CDR3 residues: CASIYGSGANVLTF. In DNA, the CDR3 is TGTGCCAGCATTTATGGCTCTGGGGCCAACGTCCTGACTTTC.

The J gene is TRBJ2-5, the V gene TRBV6-6; a possible D gene is TRBD2 (5 bases). The CDR3 is made up of 13 amino acids. Germline CDR1 MNHNY, CDR2 SVGAGI (reference sequence). Between the trimmed V and J ends, which lost 6 bases and 2 bases, there was a span of 10 bases. The CDR3 nucleotides read TGTGCCAGCAGCACGCGGAGGCAAGAGACCCAGTACTTC. It encodes CASSTRRQETQYF.

The V and J genes are TRBV27 and TRBJ2-1, with 7 bases that match TRBD2. The CDR3 covers 15 residues. Looked up from germline, CDR1 is MNHEY and CDR2 is SMNVEV (reference sequence). Trimming took 6 bases from V and 3 from J; bases not matched to a gene: 8. CDR3: CASRPTREIYNEQFF. CDR3 in DNA: TGTGCCAGCAGGCCTACGCGGGAGATCTACAATGAGCAGTTCTTC.